These 3 T cell receptor beta chains share one sample of origin, sequenced in a study of cytomegalovirus exposure and HLA in healthy donors (TCRdb year 2017). The library came from the immunoSEQ multiplex PCR assay. The multiplex PCR relied on a mix of 60 forward primers for TCR Vbeta segments and 13 reverse primers for TCR Jbeta segments. In its TCRdb copy, this immuneACCESS table keeps in-frame sequences only and misses some clones. Where compared with another copy, unresolved V genes explain less than half of these, and the others have no known cause. In this sample the table shows about 150,000 clones, about 8.9% of which occur a single time. The ten largest clonotypes hold 1.8% of the sample. Sequenced: PBMCs. These receptors were taken from a man between 50 and 59 years old in good health and CMV-seronegative.

This chain links TRBV7-2 with TRBJ1-5; 10 positions match TRBD1. The CDR3 loop spans 15 amino acids. V was clipped by 3 bases and J by 5 bases; unmatched bases: 4. CDR1 SGHTA and CDR2 FQGNSA come from the germline V gene. Here the CDR3 DNA reads TGTGCCAGCAGCTTTCTCGGGACAGGGGATCAGCCCCAGCATTTT. It translates to CASSFLGTGDQPQHF.

This clone has only a few counts. V usage is TRBV15 and J usage is TRBJ1-5; a weak D match, TRBD1 (5 bases). CDR1 and CDR2 from the germline V gene are LNHNV and YYDKDF (reference sequence). Trimming removed 1 base at V and 7 bases at J, with 11 bases between. CDR3 length: 14 amino acids. CDR3 sequence reads: CATSRAPGIQPQHF. As DNA, the CDR3 is TGTGCCACCAGCAGAGCCCCAGGGATCCAGCCCCAGCATTTT.

This clone has a handful of counts. The gene calls are TRBV10-1 and TRBJ2-1; 10 bases line up with TRBD2. V lost 6 bases and J lost 2; bases outside the gene matches: 4. This CDR3 is built from 15 residues. Germline V lookup: CDR1 WNHNN, CDR2 SYGVQD (reference sequence). In nucleotides, the CDR3 is TGCGCCAGCAGCTCTAGCGGGAGACCCTACAATGAGCAGTTCTTC. Its translation is CASSSSGRPYNEQFF.